The clone carrying this TCR beta chain was recorded at least ten times. This sample stems from a study of Graves' ophthalmopathy and Graves' hyperthyroidism. Using RNA transcripts, the TCR beta CDR3 regions were amplified. First-round RT-PCR relied on HTBI primers, and a second-round multiplex PCR came next. MiXCR, run by TCRdb on the multiplex PCR reads, gives a single entry per CDR3 protein. Of roughly 1.1 million distinct CDR3 sequences listed, roughly 35% are singletons. Germline-derived CDR1 and CDR2 are LNHNV and YYDKDF (reference sequence). V was shortened by 0 bases and J by 3 bases, with 8 bases between the two germline ends. This CDR3 spans 15 amino acids.

The rearrangement links TRBV15 to TRBJ2-2; D remains ambiguous. Source material: peripheral blood or thyroid tissue (not recorded which). This clonotype originated in an adult man with Graves' hyperthyroidism. The CDR3 reads CATSRDYRDTGELFF. The DNA of the CDR3 is TGTGCCACCAGCAGAGATTATAGGGACACCGGGGAGCTGTTTTTT.